Ten or more counts support the clone carrying this TCR beta chain. Its antigen is not identified. Per germline, CDR1 LNHDA and CDR2 SQIVND (reference sequence). The CDR3 has 16 amino acids. Between the trimmed V and J ends, which lost 2 bases and 0 bases, there was a span of 11 bases. Additional autoimmune diseases, uncontrolled infections, pregnancy or lactation disqualified patients. The diagnosis combined clinical symptoms, thyroxine, TRAb, thyroid ultrasound and orbital computed tomography scans. TCR beta CDR3 amplification used RNA transcripts. HTBI-primed first-round RT-PCR preceded second-round multiplex PCR. TCRdb re-called the multiplex PCR reads through MiXCR, storing one row per CDR3 protein. The sample contains around 1,000,000 distinct CDR3 sequences, about 38% of which appear only once. The entry originates in a study of Graves' ophthalmopathy and Graves' hyperthyroidism. Study-wide findings and caveats: A model built from 13 signatures distinguished ophthalmopathy from stable hyperthyroidism with approximately 90% sensitivity and about 81% specificity. The blood repertoire also included most expanded thyroid clonotypes above 0.001 frequency.

The sequenced sample was peripheral blood or thyroid tissue (not recorded which). The clonotype comes from an adult man with Graves' hyperthyroidism. The chain recombines TRBV19 with TRBJ1-5; D uncertain. CDR3 protein: CASSIRSRYSNQPQHF. The CDR3 DNA follows: TGTGCCAGTAGTATACGTTCCAGATATAGCAATCAGCCCCAGCATTTT. Full variable domain (missing parts from reference TRBV19 and TRBJ1-5): DGGITQSPKYLFRKEGQNVTLSCEQNLNHDAMYWYRQDPGQGLRLIYYSQIVNDFQKGDIAEGYSVSREKKESFPLTVTSAQKNPTAFYLCASSIRSRYSNQPQHFGDGTRLSIL.